The source of this T cell receptor beta chain is a study of T cells after yellow fever vaccination. Broader study findings: The study found a weaker secondary response that peaked faster, day 5 versus 15.

Trimming took off 0 bases at V and 8 bases at J, with 14 bases between the two ends. From germline, CDR1 is SGDLS and CDR2 YYNGEE. The CDR3 totals 14 residues. A word on this clonotype: Its antigen is as yet unknown.

UMIs and a universal primer site were added when TCR cDNA was made by 5'RACE template switching. Each CDR3 protein is one row after TCRdb ran MiXCR on the 5' RACE reads. The repertoire holds about 320,000 distinct CDR3 sequences, with over 3.5% as singletons. The starting material was PBMCs, obtained 15 days after the yellow fever booster vaccination. The source is a man between 18 and 35 years old who received the YFV17D yellow fever vaccine. The chain couples TRBV9 to TRBJ1-2; D is undetermined. The CDR3: CASSVDAQSTGYTF. CDR3 sequence (DNA): TGTGCCAGCAGCGTAGATGCGCAGTCCACGGGCTACACCTTC.